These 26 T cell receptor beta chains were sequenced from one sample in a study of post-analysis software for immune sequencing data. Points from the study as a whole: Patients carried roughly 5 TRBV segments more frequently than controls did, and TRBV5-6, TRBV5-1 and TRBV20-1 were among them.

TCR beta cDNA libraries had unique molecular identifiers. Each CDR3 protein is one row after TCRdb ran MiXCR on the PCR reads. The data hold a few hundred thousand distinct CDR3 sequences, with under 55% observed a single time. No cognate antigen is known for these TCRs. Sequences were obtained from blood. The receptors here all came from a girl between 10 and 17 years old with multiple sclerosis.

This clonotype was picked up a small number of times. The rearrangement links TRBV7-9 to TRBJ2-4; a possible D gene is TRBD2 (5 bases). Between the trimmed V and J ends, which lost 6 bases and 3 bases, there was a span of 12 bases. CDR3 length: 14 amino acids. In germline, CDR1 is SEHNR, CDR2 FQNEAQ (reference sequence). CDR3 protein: CASSQTSGKNIQYF. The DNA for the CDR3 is TGTGCCAGCAGTCAAACTAGTGGCAAAAACATTCAGTACTTC.

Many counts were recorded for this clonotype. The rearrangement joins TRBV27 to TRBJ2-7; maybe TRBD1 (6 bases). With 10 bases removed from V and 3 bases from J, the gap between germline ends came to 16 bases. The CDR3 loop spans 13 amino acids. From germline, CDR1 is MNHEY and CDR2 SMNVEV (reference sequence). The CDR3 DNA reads TGTGCCACCAGCTTGGCCAGGGGCTACGAGCAGTACTTC. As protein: CATSLARGYEQYF.

DNA of the CDR3: TGTGCCAGCAGTCCGGCCGGGACTAGCGGGTTCTTATCCTACAATGAGCAGTTCTTC. Protein sequence: CASSPAGTSGFLSYNEQFF. V and J are TRBV11-1 and TRBJ2-1; 12 positions agree with TRBD2. This CDR3 comprises 19 residues. Trimming removed 6 bases from V and 1 base from J; junction bases left unmatched: 13. From germline, CDR1 is SGHAT and CDR2 FQDESV (reference sequence).

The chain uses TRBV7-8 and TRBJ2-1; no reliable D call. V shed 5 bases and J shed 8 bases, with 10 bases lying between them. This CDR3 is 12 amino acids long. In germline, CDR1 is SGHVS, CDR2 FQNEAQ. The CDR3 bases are TGTGCCAGCAGCCAAATTCGAGATGAGCAGTTCTTC. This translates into CASSQIRDEQFF.

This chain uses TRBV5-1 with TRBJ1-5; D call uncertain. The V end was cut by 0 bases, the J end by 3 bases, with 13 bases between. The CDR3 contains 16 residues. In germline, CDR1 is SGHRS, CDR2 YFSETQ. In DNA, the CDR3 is TGCGCCAGCAGCTTGGCACCGGGCGCTAACAATCAGCCCCAGCATTTT. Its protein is CASSLAPGANNQPQHF.

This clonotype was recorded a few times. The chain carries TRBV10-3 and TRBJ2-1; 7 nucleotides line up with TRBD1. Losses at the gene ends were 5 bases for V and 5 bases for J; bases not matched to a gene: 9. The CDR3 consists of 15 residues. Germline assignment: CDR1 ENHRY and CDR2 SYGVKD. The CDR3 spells CAISKIGTDNNEQFF. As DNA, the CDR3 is TGTGCCATCAGTAAAATCGGGACAGATAACAATGAGCAGTTCTTC.

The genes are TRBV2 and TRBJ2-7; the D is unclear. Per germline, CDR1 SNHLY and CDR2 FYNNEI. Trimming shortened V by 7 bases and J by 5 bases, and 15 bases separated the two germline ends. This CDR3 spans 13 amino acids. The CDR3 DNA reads TGTGCCAGCAATTCGGCTTTAGACGACGAGCAGTACTTC. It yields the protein CASNSALDDEQYF.

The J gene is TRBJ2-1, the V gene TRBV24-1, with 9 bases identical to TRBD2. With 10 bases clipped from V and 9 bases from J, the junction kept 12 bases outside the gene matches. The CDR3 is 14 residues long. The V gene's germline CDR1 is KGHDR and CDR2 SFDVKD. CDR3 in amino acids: CATESGTSSPEQFF. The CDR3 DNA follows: TGTGCCACTGAATCCGGGACTAGCAGCCCTGAGCAGTTCTTC.

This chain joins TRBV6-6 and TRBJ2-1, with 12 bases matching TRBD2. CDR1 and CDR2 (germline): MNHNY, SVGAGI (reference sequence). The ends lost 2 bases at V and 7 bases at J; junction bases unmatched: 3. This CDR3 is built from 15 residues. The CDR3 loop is CASSYLTSGSNEQFF. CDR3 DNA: TGTGCCAGCAGTTACCTGACTAGCGGGAGTAATGAGCAGTTCTTC.

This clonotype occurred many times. CDR3 coding DNA: TGTGCCAGCAGTTCCACGACTAGTCGGGACTACAATGAGCAGTTCTTC. The encoded protein is CASSSTTSRDYNEQFF. J is TRBJ2-1 and V is TRBV6-5; a weak D match, TRBD2 (6 bases). The CDR3 contains 16 residues. Germline-derived CDR1 and CDR2 are MNHEY and SVGAGI. Trimming left V 4 bases short and J 3 bases short, with 16 bases between.

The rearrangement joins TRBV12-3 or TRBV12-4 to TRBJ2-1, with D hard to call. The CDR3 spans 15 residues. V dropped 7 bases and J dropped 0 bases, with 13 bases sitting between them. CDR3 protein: CASIEGIYSYNEQFF. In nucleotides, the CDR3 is TGTGCCAGCATCGAAGGCATCTACTCCTACAATGAGCAGTTCTTC.

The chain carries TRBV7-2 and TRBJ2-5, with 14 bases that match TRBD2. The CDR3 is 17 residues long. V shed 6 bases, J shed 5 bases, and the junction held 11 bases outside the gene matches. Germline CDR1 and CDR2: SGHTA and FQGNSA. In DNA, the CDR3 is TGTGCCAGCAGTTCGCCCCGGACTAGCGGGAGGTATGAGACCCAGTACTTC. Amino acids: CASSSPRTSGRYETQYF.

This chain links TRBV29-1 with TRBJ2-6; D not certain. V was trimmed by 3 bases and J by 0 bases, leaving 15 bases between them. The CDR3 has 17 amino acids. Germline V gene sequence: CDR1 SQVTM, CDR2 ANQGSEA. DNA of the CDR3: TGCAGCGTTGAGTCTGGCAGGTACAGCTCTGGGGCCAACGTCCTGACTTTC. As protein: CSVESGRYSSGANVLTF.

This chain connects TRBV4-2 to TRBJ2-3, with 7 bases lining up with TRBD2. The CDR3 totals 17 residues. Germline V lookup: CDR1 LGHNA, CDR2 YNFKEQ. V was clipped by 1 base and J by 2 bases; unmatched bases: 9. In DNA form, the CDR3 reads TGTGCCAGCAGCCAAGGACGTTGGGACTATACCACAGATACGCAGTATTTT. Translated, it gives CASSQGRWDYTTDTQYF.

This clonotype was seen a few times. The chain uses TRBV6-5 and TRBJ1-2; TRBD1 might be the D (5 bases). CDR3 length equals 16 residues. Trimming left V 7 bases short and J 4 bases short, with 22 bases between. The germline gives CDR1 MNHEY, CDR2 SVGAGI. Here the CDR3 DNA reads TGTGCCAGCACCTTGAGCGCGGGGCTAGCGCGCTATGGCTACACCTTC. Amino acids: CASTLSAGLARYGYTF.

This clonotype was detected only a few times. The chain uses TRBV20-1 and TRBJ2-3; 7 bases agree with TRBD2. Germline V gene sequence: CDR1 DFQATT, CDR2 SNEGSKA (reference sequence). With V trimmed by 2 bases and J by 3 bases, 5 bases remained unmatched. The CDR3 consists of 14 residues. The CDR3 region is CSARMGGRTDTQYF. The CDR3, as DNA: TGCAGTGCTAGAATGGGCGGGAGAACAGATACGCAGTATTTT.

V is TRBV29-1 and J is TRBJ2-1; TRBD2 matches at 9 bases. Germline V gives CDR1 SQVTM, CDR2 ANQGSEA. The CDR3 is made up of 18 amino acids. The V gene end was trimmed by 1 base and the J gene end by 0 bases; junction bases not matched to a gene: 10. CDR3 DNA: TGCAGCGTTGAAGGGATGATAGCGGGAGTACTCTCCTACAATGAGCAGTTCTTC. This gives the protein CSVEGMIAGVLSYNEQFF.

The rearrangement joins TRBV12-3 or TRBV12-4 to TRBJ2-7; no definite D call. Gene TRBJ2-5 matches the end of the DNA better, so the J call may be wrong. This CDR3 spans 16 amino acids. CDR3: CASSTHQDTKFQTQYF. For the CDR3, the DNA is TGTGCCAGCAGTACACACCAGGATACCAAATTCCAGACCCAGTACTTC.

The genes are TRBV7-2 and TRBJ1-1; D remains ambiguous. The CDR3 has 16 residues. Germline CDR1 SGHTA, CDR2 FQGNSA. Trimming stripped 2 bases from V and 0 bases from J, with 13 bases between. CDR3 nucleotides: TGTGCCAGCAGCTTATTTGTGTCAGGTTTGAACACTGAAGCTTTCTTT. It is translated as CASSLFVSGLNTEAFF.

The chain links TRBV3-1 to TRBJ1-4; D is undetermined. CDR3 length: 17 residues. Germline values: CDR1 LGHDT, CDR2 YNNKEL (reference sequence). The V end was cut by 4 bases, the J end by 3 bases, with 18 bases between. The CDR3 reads CASSPGPARPANEKLFF. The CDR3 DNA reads TGTGCCAGCAGCCCCGGACCGGCTCGGCCGGCTAATGAAAAACTGTTTTTT.

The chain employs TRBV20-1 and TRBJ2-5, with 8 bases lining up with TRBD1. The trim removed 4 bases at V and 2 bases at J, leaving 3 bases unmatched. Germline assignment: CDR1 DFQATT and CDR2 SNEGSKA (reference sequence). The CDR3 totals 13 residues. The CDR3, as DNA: TGCAGTGCTATCGGACAGGGACAAGAGACCCAGTACTTC. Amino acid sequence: CSAIGQGQETQYF.

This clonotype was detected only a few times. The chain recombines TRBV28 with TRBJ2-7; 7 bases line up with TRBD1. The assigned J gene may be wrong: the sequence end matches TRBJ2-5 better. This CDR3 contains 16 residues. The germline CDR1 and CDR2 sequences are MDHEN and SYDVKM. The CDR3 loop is CASSLYGRQGGGTQYF. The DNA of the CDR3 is TGTGCCAGCAGTCTATACGGTCGACAGGGTGGGGGGACCCAGTACTTC.

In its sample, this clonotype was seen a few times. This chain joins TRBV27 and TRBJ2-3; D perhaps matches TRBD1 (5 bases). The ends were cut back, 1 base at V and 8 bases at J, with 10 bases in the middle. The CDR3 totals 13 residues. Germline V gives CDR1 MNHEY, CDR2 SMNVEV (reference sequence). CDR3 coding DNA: TGTGCCAGCAGTTTATTCCGGACAAGTACGCAGTATTTT. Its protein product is CASSLFRTSTQYF.

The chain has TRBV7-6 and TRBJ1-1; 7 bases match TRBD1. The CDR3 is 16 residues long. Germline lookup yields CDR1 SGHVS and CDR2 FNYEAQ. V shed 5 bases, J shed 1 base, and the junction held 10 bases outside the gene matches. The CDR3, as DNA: TGTGCCAGCAGCCCCCATCCGGGACAGTCGAACACTGAAGCTTTCTTT. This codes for CASSPHPGQSNTEAFF.

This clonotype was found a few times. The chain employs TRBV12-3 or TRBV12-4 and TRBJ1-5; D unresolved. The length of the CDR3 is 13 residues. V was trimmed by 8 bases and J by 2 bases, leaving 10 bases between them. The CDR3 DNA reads TGTGCCAGCTCTGTCAGAGGCAATCAGCCCCAGCATTTT. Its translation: CASSVRGNQPQHF.

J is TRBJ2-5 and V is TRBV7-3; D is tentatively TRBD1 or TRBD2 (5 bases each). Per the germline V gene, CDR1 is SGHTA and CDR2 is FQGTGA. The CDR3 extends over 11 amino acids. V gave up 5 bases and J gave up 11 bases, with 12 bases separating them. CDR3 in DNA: TGTGCCAGCAGCAGAGGGGTACGGCAGTACTTC. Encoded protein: CASSRGVRQYF.